The 9 T cell receptor beta chains presented below share a single source sample, sequenced in a study of OX40 agonist ivuxolimab in advanced cancers. Libraries were prepared by immunoSEQ multiplex PCR; TCRdb keeps only in-frame clonotypes and omits some of them. The repertoire includes 85,000 to 100,000 clones, 94% of them detected once, and less than 0.2% sits in the top ten. The sequencing here drew on CD4+ or CD8+ T cells sorted from blood, taken in a trial of the OX40 agonist ivuxolimab. The receptor source for this set is an adult with an advanced solid tumor such as melanoma, head and neck, liver or kidney cancer.

V gene TRBV10-3 combines with J gene TRBJ2-1, with 8 bases lining up with TRBD2. Unmatched junction bases numbered 12, after V lost 11 bases and J lost 3 bases. The CDR3 runs to 15 residues. Germline V CDR1 and CDR2: ENHRY, SYGVKD. CDR3: CASNPGLAGYNEQFF. The CDR3 DNA follows: TGTGCCTCTAACCCAGGGCTAGCGGGCTACAATGAGCAGTTCTTC.

The chain links TRBV5-1 to TRBJ1-2; D perhaps matches TRBD1 (6 bases). Per germline, CDR1 SGHRS and CDR2 YFSETQ. The CDR3 runs 14 residues. V shed 0 bases and J shed 0 bases, with 6 bases lying between them. The CDR3 loop is CASSLGTANYGYTF. CDR3 nucleotide sequence: TGCGCCAGCAGCTTGGGGACAGCTAACTATGGCTACACCTTC.

As DNA, the CDR3 is TGCGCCAGCAGCCAAGGAAGACAGGGGGAGAACTATGGCTACACCTTC. Its translation: CASSQGRQGENYGYTF. V and J are TRBV4-3 and TRBJ1-2, with 9 bases aligning to TRBD1. The trim removed 1 base at V and 2 bases at J, leaving 5 bases unmatched. The CDR3 extends over 16 amino acids. CDR1 and CDR2 from the germline V gene are LGHNA and YSLEER.

Here the CDR3 DNA reads TGTGCCAGCAGACTTCGGGAGGGGGAGACCCAGTACTTC. This encodes CASRLREGETQYF. The chain is built from TRBV6-5 and TRBJ2-5; 8 positions agree with TRBD2. V shed 6 bases and J 5 bases; nucleotides not matched to a gene: 5. Germline V gene data show CDR1 as MNHEY and CDR2 as SVGAGI. The CDR3 has 13 residues.

The gene calls are TRBV28 and TRBJ1-4; possible D gene TRBD1, 5 bases. V was shortened by 7 bases and J by 8 bases, with 17 bases between the two germline ends. The germline CDR1 and CDR2 sequences are MDHEN and SYDVKM. There are 14 residues in the CDR3. The CDR3 here is CASIPGQGWEKLFF. The CDR3 DNA is TGTGCCAGCATCCCGGGGCAGGGTTGGGAAAAACTGTTTTTT.

The chain has TRBV9 and TRBJ2-3; D might be TRBD2 (5 bases). The V end lost 0 bases, the J end lost 0 bases, and 11 bases lay between the germline ends. Germline CDR1 reads SGDLS; CDR2 reads YYNGEE. The CDR3 covers 16 residues. The CDR3 spells CASSVAVGKSTDTQYF. The CDR3 DNA reads TGTGCCAGCAGCGTAGCCGTCGGGAAAAGCACAGATACGCAGTATTTT.

The chain uses TRBV5-1 and TRBJ1-4; D is undetermined. Trimming took off 4 bases at V and 8 bases at J, with 18 bases between the two ends. The CDR3 has 15 amino acids. CDR1 and CDR2 (germline): SGHRS, YFSETQ. Here the CDR3 reads CASSPPGREGEKLFF. The CDR3 region has the DNA TGCGCCAGCAGCCCGCCCGGGAGGGAAGGCGAAAAACTGTTTTTT.

The chain is built from TRBV9 and TRBJ1-1, with D possibly being TRBD1 (6 bases). Trimming took 4 bases from V and 6 from J, leaving 13 bases between them. The germline CDR1 and CDR2 sequences are SGDLS and YYNGEE. The CDR3 is 13 amino acids. The CDR3 nucleotides read TGTGCCAGCAGCCCAACGCAGGGGTCTGAAGCTTTCTTT. This translates into CASSPTQGSEAFF.

The J gene is TRBJ2-2, the V gene TRBV4-3; 7 nucleotides align to TRBD1. The V gene's germline CDR1 is LGHNA and CDR2 YSLEER. J gave up 0 bases and V 1 base, and 2 bases lay outside the gene matches. This CDR3 comprises 16 residues. CDR3 in DNA: TGCGCCAGCAGCCAAGCCGGGACAGCGAACACCGGGGAGCTGTTTTTT. Translating it yields CASSQAGTANTGELFF.